Listed here is a single T cell receptor beta chain. The CDR3 has 14 residues. Germline V lookup: CDR1 MNHEY, CDR2 SMNVEV (reference sequence). Trimming at V came to 4 bases and at J to 6 bases, leaving 8 bases not matched to a gene. This record belongs to a study of OX40 agonist ivuxolimab in advanced cancers. Study-level background: Every 2 weeks, patients received ivuxolimab intravenously, dosed at 0.01 to 10 mg/kg. A mean age of 60 years, range about 23 to 90, was recorded, and approximately 85% were male.

Sequenced by immunoSEQ multiplex PCR; TCRdb stores in-frame clones only, minus some. The sample carries 75,000 to 95,000 clones, around 86% recorded once. This TCR was recovered from an adult with an advanced solid tumor such as melanoma, head and neck, liver or kidney cancer. This rearrangement joins TRBV27 to TRBJ2-7, with 8 nucleotides matching TRBD2. This material consisted of CD4+ or CD8+ T cells sorted from blood, taken in a trial of the OX40 agonist ivuxolimab. For the CDR3, the DNA is TGTGCCAGCAGTTCTCGAATAGCGGGAACCGAGCAGTACTTC. As protein: CASSSRIAGTEQYF.